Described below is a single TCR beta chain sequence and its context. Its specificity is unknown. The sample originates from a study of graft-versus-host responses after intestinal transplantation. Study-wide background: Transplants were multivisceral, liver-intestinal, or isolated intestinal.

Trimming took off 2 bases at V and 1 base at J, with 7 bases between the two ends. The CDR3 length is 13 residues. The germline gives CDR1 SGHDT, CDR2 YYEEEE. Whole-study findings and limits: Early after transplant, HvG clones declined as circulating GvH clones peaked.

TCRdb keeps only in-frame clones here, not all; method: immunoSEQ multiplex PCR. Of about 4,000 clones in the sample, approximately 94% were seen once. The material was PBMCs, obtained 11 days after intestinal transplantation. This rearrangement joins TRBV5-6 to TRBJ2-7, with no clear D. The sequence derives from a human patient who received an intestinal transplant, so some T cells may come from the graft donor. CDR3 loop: CASSLVSSYEQYF. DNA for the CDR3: TGTGCCAGCAGCTTAGTCAGTTCCTACGAGCAGTACTTC.